In this sample, the clone carrying this T cell receptor (beta chain) turned up a few times. The CDR3 has 14 residues. CDR1 SNHLY and CDR2 FYNNEI come from the germline V gene. With 6 bases clipped from V and 3 bases from J, the junction kept 4 bases outside the gene matches. The data belong to a study of blood T cell repertoires in COVID-19. Overall study: Sites across the United States, Italy and Spain contributed samples from acute and convalescent COVID-19. PBMCs, B-cell-depleted T cells, or T cells were the source of the cDNA or gDNA that made up the material.

Methods used by the authors: Nucleated cell number was recorded as an estimate derived from reference gene primer amplification. The data were produced by immunoSEQ multiplex PCR, yet TCRdb's version contains in-frame clones alone and is incomplete. V and J calls and clone size follow that table, whereas D and trimming were derived from the DNA. The sample has over 200,000 clones; about 83% are singletons. The sequence was obtained from a woman between 45 and 60 years old with active or convalescent COVID-19. The sample consisted of peripheral blood. This chain connects TRBV2 to TRBJ2-1; 8 bases are shared with TRBD2. This CDR3 is CASSLLADYNEQFF. The DNA for the CDR3 is TGTGCCAGCAGCCTACTAGCGGACTACAATGAGCAGTTCTTC.